This T cell receptor beta chain emerged from a study of blood T cell repertoires in COVID-19. Study at large: Samples representing acute and convalescent COVID-19 were sourced from the United States, Italy and Spain.

Germline V CDR1 and CDR2: SGHRS, YFSETQ. The CDR3 length is 14 residues. Trimming at V came to 4 bases and at J to 8 bases, leaving 9 bases not matched to a gene. Authors' data handling: By means of reference gene primer amplification, nucleated cell counts were estimated. Clones were sequenced by immunoSEQ multiplex PCR, and TCRdb holds only the in-frame ones, with some missing. V and J calls and clone size are given by that table; D and trimming were obtained from the DNA. The sample lists 91,000 or so clones; approximately 78% were seen once. This rearrangement joins TRBV5-1 to TRBJ2-3; 8 nucleotides match TRBD1. The receptor was isolated from a man aged 45 to 65 with active or convalescent COVID-19. Sequencing was performed on peripheral blood. CDR3 loop: CASSPGQDLSTQYF. The CDR3 DNA reads as TGCGCCAGCAGCCCGGGACAGGATCTCTCTACGCAGTATTTT. Looking up the rest from reference TRBV5-1 and TRBJ2-3 gives the full variable domain: KAGVTQTPRYLIKTRGQQVTLSCSPISGHRSVSWYQQTPGQGLQFLFEYFSETQRNKGNFPGRFSGRQFSNSRSEMNVSTLELGDSALYLCASSPGQDLSTQYFGPGTRLTVL.